One TCR beta chain is described in this entry. What it binds is not known. The CDR3 has 19 amino acids. Germline CDR1 reads LGHNA; CDR2 reads YNFKEQ. V was clipped by 1 base and J by 0 bases, with 19 bases between them. Assay used: immunoSEQ multiplex PCR; TCRdb lists only in-frame clones, some missing. Among 150,000 to 200,000 clones listed, approximately 61% were seen once. The data stem from a study of shared clonotypes between healthy human individuals. Study-level points and caveats: Naive subsets generally exceeded memory subsets in estimated richness. Donors were few, which limited the genetic and exposure-history diversity represented.

Specimen: memory CD4+ T cells sorted from blood. Subset reported: CD45RA-negative fraction. The sequence came from a man aged 25-40 years in good health. This sequence joins TRBV4-2 and TRBJ1-3; D unresolved. The CDR3 here is CASSQGQFKGSSSGNTIYF. The CDR3 coding sequence is TGTGCCAGCAGCCAAGGTCAATTTAAAGGTTCGAGCTCTGGAAACACCATATATTTT.